Each of the 23 T cell receptor beta chains below was sequenced from the same sample in a study of cytomegalovirus exposure and HLA in healthy donors. Primers: 60 Vbeta forward and 13 Jbeta reverse. TCRdb's copy holds only in-frame clones and misses some; the assay was immunoSEQ multiplex PCR. The sample has some 150,000 clones, approximately 81% seen once; the top ten hold about 1.5%. The sequenced sample consisted of PBMCs. The receptors here all came from a male donor in good health and CMV-seronegative.

This clone was counted a few times. V gene TRBV2 combines with J gene TRBJ1-5, with a tentative D call TRBD1 (6 bases). V dropped 4 bases and J dropped 6 bases, with 22 bases sitting between them. Looked up from germline, CDR1 is SNHLY and CDR2 is FYNNEI. The length of the CDR3 is 17 residues. The CDR3 coding sequence is TGTGCCAGCAGTGGCCCTAGAAAACTACAGGGCGCTCAGCCCCAGCATTTT. Its protein is CASSGPRKLQGAQPQHF.

This clone was observed once. The V gene is TRBV29-1, the J gene TRBJ1-3, with D uncertain. CDR1 and CDR2 (germline): SQVTM, ANQGSEA. This CDR3 has 12 residues. V was cut by 4 bases and J by 9 bases, with 13 bases left in between. The CDR3, as DNA: TGCAGCGTTGTCTTATTCGGCGGCACCATATATTTT. Protein product: CSVVLFGGTIYF.

This clone was found a few times. V is TRBV27 and J is TRBJ2-7, with 11 bases fitting TRBD2. The V segment lost 6 bases and the J segment 7 bases; nucleotides outside the gene matches: 8. Germline-derived CDR1 and CDR2 are MNHEY and SMNVEV (reference sequence). The CDR3 covers 14 residues. The CDR3 nucleotides are TGTGCCAGCAGACCACTAGCGGGAGCCGGTGAGCAGTACTTC. Amino acids: CASRPLAGAGEQYF.

V usage is TRBV5-6 and J usage is TRBJ2-2; D possibly corresponds to TRBD1 (5 bases). The germline V gene has CDR1 SGHDT and CDR2 YYEEEE. Trimming removed 0 bases from V and 4 bases from J, with 13 bases in between. The CDR3 extends over 16 amino acids. CDR3 loop: CASSLGGSMGTGELFF. The CDR3 DNA sequence: TGTGCCAGCAGCTTGGGGGGCTCAATGGGCACCGGGGAGCTGTTTTTT.

V and J are TRBV28 and TRBJ1-5; D unresolved. This CDR3 has 13 amino acids. Germline V gene data show CDR1 as MDHEN and CDR2 as SYDVKM. V shed 4 bases and J shed 6 bases, with 10 bases lying between them. The CDR3 protein is CASSYSPGQPQHF. CDR3 sequence (DNA): TGTGCCAGCAGTTATTCCCCCGGTCAGCCCCAGCATTTT.

The CDR3 region is CASSKEGQGETQYF. CDR3 DNA: TGTGCCAGCAGCAAAGAGGGACAGGGGGAGACCCAGTACTTC. The V gene is TRBV21-1, the J gene TRBJ2-5; no DNA check was done on the table's D call, TRBD1. TRBV21-1 is shown as a pseudogene. The CDR3 extends over 14 amino acids.

Only one count was recorded for this clone. The chain employs TRBV18 and TRBJ1-3; tentative D call: TRBD1 (5 bases). Trimming left V 1 base short and J 0 bases short, with 13 bases between. The CDR3 is 17 residues long. Germline V CDR1 and CDR2: KGHSH, LQKENI. The CDR3: CASSPRELGASGNTIYF. DNA of the CDR3: TGTGCCAGCTCACCACGCGAGTTAGGGGCCTCTGGAAACACCATATATTTT.

This chain links TRBV4-2 with TRBJ1-4; the match to TRBD1 covers 8 bases. V gave up 1 base and J gave up 5 bases; unmatched junction bases: 3. Germline-derived CDR1 and CDR2 are LGHNA and YNFKEQ. The CDR3 has 15 residues. The CDR3 reads CASSQVDRVNEKLFF. CDR3 nucleotide sequence: TGTGCCAGCAGCCAAGTGGACAGGGTAAATGAAAAACTGTTTTTT.

This clone appeared once. J is TRBJ2-3 and V is TRBV5-5; 10 bases line up with TRBD2. There are 19 residues in the CDR3. Germline assignment: CDR1 SGHKS and CDR2 YYEKEE (reference sequence). V trimming: 0 bases; J trimming: 2 bases; junction bases outside the gene matches: 12. CDR3 protein: CASSLGLGGSGRSTDTQYF. CDR3 DNA: TGTGCCAGCAGCTTGGGTCTGGGGGGTAGCGGGAGGTCCACAGATACGCAGTATTTT.

This clone came up a few times. The chain is built from TRBV14 and TRBJ2-7, with TRBD1 matching over 10 bases. CDR3 length equals 14 residues. J gave up 2 bases and V 4 bases, and 2 bases lay outside the gene matches. CDR1 and CDR2 (germline): SGHDN, FVKESK. CDR3 sequence reads: CASSRGQGAYEQYF. The DNA of the CDR3 is TGTGCCAGCAGCCGCGGACAGGGGGCCTACGAGCAGTACTTC.

The chain carries TRBV6-5 and TRBJ2-7, with D tentatively TRBD1 (5 bases). Germline values: CDR1 MNHEY, CDR2 SVGAGI. This CDR3 comprises 13 residues. Trimming pared 11 bases from V and 0 bases from J, leaving 14 bases between. The CDR3 DNA follows: TGTGCCTCCTCAAGGACATTCTCCTACGAGCAGTACTTC. Amino acids: CASSRTFSYEQYF.

V and J are TRBV11-2 and TRBJ2-5; possibly TRBD2 for D (6 bases). Near its end, the DNA agrees better with TRBJ2-7, so the J call may be wrong. Germline CDR1 SGHAT, CDR2 FQNNGV. The CDR3 loop spans 15 amino acids. CDR3 region: CASSFGVAGFYEQYF. Here the CDR3 DNA reads TGTGCCAGCAGCTTTGGGGTTGCGGGGTTCTACGAGCAGTACTTC.

This chain links TRBV19 with TRBJ1-2; D is uncertain. From germline, CDR1 is LNHDA and CDR2 SQIVND (reference sequence). V was trimmed by 1 base and J by 0 bases, leaving 12 bases between them. The CDR3 is 16 residues long. DNA for the CDR3: TGTGCCAGTAGTATAGTTGCGTCGAGGGCTAACTATGGCTACACCTTC. It yields the protein CASSIVASRANYGYTF.

V gene TRBV2 combines with J gene TRBJ1-6, with D perhaps matching TRBD1 (5 bases). The V gene's germline CDR1 is SNHLY and CDR2 FYNNEI. This CDR3 is 13 amino acids long. Deletions cut 7 bases from V and 6 bases from J, with 10 bases between. CDR3 sequence reads: CASKAGFNSPLHF. The CDR3 DNA sequence: TGTGCCAGCAAGGCAGGGTTTAATTCACCCCTCCACTTT.

V usage is TRBV9 and J usage is TRBJ1-1; maybe TRBD1 (5 bases). CDR1 is SGDLS and CDR2 is YYNGEE in the germline V gene. This CDR3 is 16 amino acids long. Trimming pared 0 bases from V and 4 bases from J, leaving 16 bases between. CDR3 coding DNA: TGTGCCAGCAGCGTAGGGGGGGGGTGGGCAGGCACTGAAGCTTTCTTT. Translated: CASSVGGGWAGTEAFF.

In this sample, this clone turned up a few times. The chain couples TRBV7-9 to TRBJ1-2, with D hard to call. V lost 2 bases to trimming and J lost 3 bases, with 22 bases between them. Germline CDR1 reads SEHNR; CDR2 reads FQNEAQ (reference sequence). The CDR3 runs to 18 residues. The CDR3 DNA sequence: TGTGCCAGCAGCTTACCGTCCCGAGGTCCTTCATTAGACTATGGCTACACCTTC. This codes for CASSLPSRGPSLDYGYTF.

The genes are TRBV7-2 and TRBJ2-2; 11 positions agree with TRBD2. Germline lookup yields CDR1 SGHTA and CDR2 FQGNSA. The CDR3 consists of 16 residues. V dropped 6 bases and J dropped 2; count of bases not matched to a gene: 5. In DNA, the CDR3 is TGTGCCAGCAGTTGGGGACTAGCGGCCAACACCGGGGAGCTGTTTTTT. Translated: CASSWGLAANTGELFF.

The J gene is TRBJ2-1, the V gene TRBV2; 11 positions match TRBD2. V dropped 6 bases and J dropped 0; count of bases not matched to a gene: 16. Per germline, CDR1 SNHLY and CDR2 FYNNEI. CDR3 size: 20 residues. The CDR3: CASSPPRGLAAYSSYNEQFF. As DNA, the CDR3 is TGTGCCAGCAGCCCACCAAGGGGACTAGCGGCCTACAGCTCCTACAATGAGCAGTTCTTC.

V and J are TRBV7-8 and TRBJ1-2; perhaps TRBD1 as D (6 bases). The ends were cut back, 5 bases at V and 1 base at J, with 20 bases in the middle. There are 17 residues in the CDR3. Germline loops: CDR1 SGHVS, CDR2 FQNEAQ. The DNA for the CDR3 is TGTGCCAGCAGCATCAGGACAGCACTCATCGGTAACTATGGCTACACCTTC. Translating gives CASSIRTALIGNYGYTF.

In nucleotides, the CDR3 is TGTGCCAGCAGAAATCCCCGTGGAGGGGGCGTTCACTATGGCTACACCTTC. This translates into CASRNPRGGGVHYGYTF. The V call is TRBV28, the J call TRBJ1-2; TRBD1 matches 7 bases. V shed 6 bases, J shed 3 bases, and the junction held 16 bases outside the gene matches. Germline CDR1 is MDHEN and CDR2 is SYDVKM. The CDR3 is 17 amino acids.

The rearrangement links TRBV7-2 to TRBJ1-5; D call uncertain. Trimming removed 1 base from V and 0 bases from J, with 7 bases in between. The germline CDR1 and CDR2 sequences are SGHTA and FQGNSA. The CDR3 has 15 residues. The CDR3 region has the DNA TGTGCCAGCAGCTTAGAACCCGGTAGCAATCAGCCCCAGCATTTT. Translating gives CASSLEPGSNQPQHF.

This chain uses TRBV4-2 with TRBJ1-1; TRBD1 aligns across 7 bases. Germline CDR1 is LGHNA and CDR2 is YNFKEQ. V shed 0 bases, J shed 5 bases, and the junction held 3 bases outside the gene matches. This CDR3 is built from 14 residues. In nucleotides, the CDR3 is TGTGCCAGCAGCCAAGATCGCAGGGGGACTGAAGCTTTCTTT. It codes for CASSQDRRGTEAFF.

The chain employs TRBV27 and TRBJ2-7; 11 bases align to TRBD2. The CDR3 is 13 amino acids. The V segment lost 5 bases and the J segment 7 bases; nucleotides outside the gene matches: 4. Germline V gives CDR1 MNHEY, CDR2 SMNVEV (reference sequence). The CDR3 DNA reads as TGTGCCAGCAGTATGGGACTAGCGGAGGAGCAGTACTTC. Its translation: CASSMGLAEEQYF.